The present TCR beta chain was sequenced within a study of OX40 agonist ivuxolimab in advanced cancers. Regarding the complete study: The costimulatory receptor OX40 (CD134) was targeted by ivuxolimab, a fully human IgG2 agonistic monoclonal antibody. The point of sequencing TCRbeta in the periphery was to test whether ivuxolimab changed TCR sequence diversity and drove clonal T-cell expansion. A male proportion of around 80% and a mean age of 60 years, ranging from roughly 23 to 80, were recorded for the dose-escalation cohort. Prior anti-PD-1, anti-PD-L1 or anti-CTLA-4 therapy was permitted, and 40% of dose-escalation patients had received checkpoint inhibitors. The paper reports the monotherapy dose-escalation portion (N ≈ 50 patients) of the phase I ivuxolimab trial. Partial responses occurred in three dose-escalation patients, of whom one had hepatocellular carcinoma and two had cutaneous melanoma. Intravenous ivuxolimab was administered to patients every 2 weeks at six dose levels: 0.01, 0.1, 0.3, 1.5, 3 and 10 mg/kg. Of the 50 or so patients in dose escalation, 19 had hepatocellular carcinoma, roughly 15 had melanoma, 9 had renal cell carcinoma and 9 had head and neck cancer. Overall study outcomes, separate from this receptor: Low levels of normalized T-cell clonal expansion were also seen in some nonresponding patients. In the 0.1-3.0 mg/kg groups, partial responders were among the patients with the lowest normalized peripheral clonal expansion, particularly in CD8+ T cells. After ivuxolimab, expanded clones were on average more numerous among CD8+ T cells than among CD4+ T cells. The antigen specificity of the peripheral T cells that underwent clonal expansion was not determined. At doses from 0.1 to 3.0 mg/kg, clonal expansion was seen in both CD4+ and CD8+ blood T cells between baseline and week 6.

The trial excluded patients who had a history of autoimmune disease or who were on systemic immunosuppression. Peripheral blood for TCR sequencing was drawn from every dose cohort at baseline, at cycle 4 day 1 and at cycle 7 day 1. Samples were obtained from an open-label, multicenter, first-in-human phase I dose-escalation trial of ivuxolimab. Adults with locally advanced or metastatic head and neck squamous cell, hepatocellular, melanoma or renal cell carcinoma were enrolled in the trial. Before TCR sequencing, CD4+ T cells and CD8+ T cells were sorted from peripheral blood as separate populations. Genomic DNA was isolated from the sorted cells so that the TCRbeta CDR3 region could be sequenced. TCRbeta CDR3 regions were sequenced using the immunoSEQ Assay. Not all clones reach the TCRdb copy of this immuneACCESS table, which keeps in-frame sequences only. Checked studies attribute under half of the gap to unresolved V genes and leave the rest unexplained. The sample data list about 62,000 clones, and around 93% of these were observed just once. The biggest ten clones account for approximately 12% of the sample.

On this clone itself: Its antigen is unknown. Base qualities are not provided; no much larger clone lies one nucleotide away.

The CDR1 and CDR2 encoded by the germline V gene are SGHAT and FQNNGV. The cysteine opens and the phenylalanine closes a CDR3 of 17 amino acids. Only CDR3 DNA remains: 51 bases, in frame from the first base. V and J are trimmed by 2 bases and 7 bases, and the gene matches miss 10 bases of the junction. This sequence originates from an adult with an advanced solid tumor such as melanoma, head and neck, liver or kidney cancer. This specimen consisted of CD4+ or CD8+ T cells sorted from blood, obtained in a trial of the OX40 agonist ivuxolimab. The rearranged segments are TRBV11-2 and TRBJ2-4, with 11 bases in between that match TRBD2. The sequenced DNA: TGTGCCAGCAGCTTACACGGTACTAGCGGGGGTGGGAACATTCAGTACTTC. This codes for CASSLHGTSGGGNIQYF.